This TCR beta chain was profiled in a study of radiotherapy plus CTLA-4 blockade in lung cancer. Turning to the study itself: Overall, 15% to 20% of patients showed an objective response, while about 30% attained disease control. Notes on the study in general: Subsequent to radiotherapy plus ipilimumab, tumor-derived TCR clones underwent expansion in blood. Early blood T cell clone dynamics reportedly forecast response best, with interferon-beta.

CTLA-4 blockade with ipilimumab, together with focal radiation, was given to patients with chemo-refractory metastatic non-small-cell lung cancer. Clones were read by immunoSEQ multiplex PCR, and TCRdb kept only the in-frame ones, dropping some. The table has approximately 80,000 clones, over 65% seen once. Germline assignment: CDR1 LNHDA and CDR2 SQIVND (reference sequence). The CDR3 is made up of 15 amino acids. V lost 2 bases and J lost 2; bases outside the gene matches: 6. As regards this clone: Its antigen is currently unknown.

This sequence was found in a human donor with non-small cell lung cancer whose response to radiotherapy plus ipilimumab could not be evaluated. The chain has TRBV19 and TRBJ2-7, with 7 bases lining up with TRBD1. The sample here was peripheral blood, taken from a patient treated with radiotherapy plus ipilimumab. CDR3 in DNA: TGTGCCAGTAGTATAAGGGGGCCGGGGACCTACGAGCAGTACTTC. Protein sequence: CASSIRGPGTYEQYF.